The present T cell receptor (beta chain) was sequenced within a study of T cells in Graves' hyperthyroidism and ophthalmopathy. TCR beta CDR3 regions were amplified from RNA transcripts. When the TCR CDR3 underwent first-round RT-PCR, the HTBI primer set was used. In TCRdb, the multiplex PCR reads were re-called with MiXCR into one record per CDR3 protein. The table includes around 600,000 distinct CDR3 sequences, about a sixth detected once. On this clonotype: Its antigen remains unknown.

Patients with ophthalmopathy all had a Clinical Activity Score of at least 3, a NOSPECS grade of at least 4 and duration under 3 months. Investigators excluded patients with uncontrolled infection, other autoimmune disease, pregnancy or lactation. PBMCs were collected from an approximately 9.5 ml volume of fresh peripheral blood. The germline CDR1 and CDR2 sequences are SQVTM and ANQGSEA. The CDR3 length is 14 residues. The junction had 4 bases not matched to a gene; V was cut back by 6 bases and J by 0 bases. General study results and limits: Before onset, ophthalmopathy was predicted by the model a median around 6 months earlier.

The chain has TRBV29-1 and TRBJ2-2, with 7 bases lining up with TRBD2. Input material: blood. This clonotype was obtained from a woman in her thirties or forties with Graves' ophthalmopathy. CDR3 in DNA: TGCAGCGTGCGGGAGATCGCGAACACCGGGGAGCTGTTTTTT. Protein: CSVREIANTGELFF.